This T cell receptor (beta chain) stems from a study of blood T cell repertoires in COVID-19 (TCRdb year 2020). Describing the broader study: The collaborator samples originated in the United States, Italy and Spain and spanned the acute and convalescent phases of COVID-19. The prospective study material was composed of cDNA or gDNA derived from T cells, B-cell-depleted T cells, or PBMCs. The repertoires were released in a freely available public database intended as a resource for research on the immune response to SARS-CoV-2. The dataset comprised deeply sampled blood TCRbeta repertoires from subjects exposed to, actively infected with, or recovered from COVID-19. The sample metadata nearly always contained a de-identified subject ID, COVID-19 status, age in years and sex. Samples came from the ongoing ImmuneRACE study (first 160 participants) plus 1,254 subjects from 6 global collaborators. HLA class I and class II types, where available, came from metadata supplied by the sample provider rather than from assay-based typing.

Collaborating institutions collected whole blood in K2EDTA tubes following their own protocols. For TCRbeta analysis, collaborators shipped samples as frozen whole blood, isolated PBMCs, or DNA extracted from either of those sample types. Study-wide findings and limitations: The quantity of clinical and demographic metadata differed by source and by participant and was supplied without curation.

Deletion took 8 bases off V and 6 bases off J, with a span of 10 bases between the germline ends. Spanning cysteine to phenylalanine, the CDR3 consists of 12 amino acids. Solely the CDR3 DNA is kept, with 36 bases framed from the first base. Reading the germline V gene (reference sequence) gives CDR1 LNHDA and CDR2 SQIVND. TCRbeta CDR3 regions were amplified from genomic DNA using the immunoSEQ Assay, a bias-controlled multiplex PCR. On the study's bioinformatics: Within the assay, amplification of reference gene primers was used to estimate how many nucleated cells each sample contained. To quantify the absolute abundance of each unique TCRbeta CDR3 rearrangement, sequence reads were collapsed and filtered. For each sample, productive Simpson clonality was calculated as the square root of Simpson's diversity index over productive rearrangements. Sourced from immuneACCESS, this table was stored by TCRdb with only in-frame sequences that have V and J called. A share of the clones is absent; for the studies checked, an unresolved V gene accounts for under half, and the remainder has no known explanation. D and trimming come from the DNA, and the V and J calls and clone size come from that table. This sample holds 100,000 or so clones; approximately 92% were observed only once. Clones ranked in the top ten supply 5.7% of the sample.

On this clone: It lacks a known antigen. The record has no base qualities; no much larger clone is one base away.

The chain employs TRBV19 and TRBJ2-2; no D gene is confidently identified. Material: peripheral blood. The clonotype originates from a man aged 50-60 years with active COVID-19. The CDR3 amino acid sequence is: CASGPQAGELFF. The DNA sequence is TGTGCCAGTGGGCCCCAGGCCGGGGAGCTGTTTTTT.